The following is a T cell receptor (beta chain) sequence with its context. Antigen unknown. The entry originates in a study of cytomegalovirus exposure and HLA in healthy donors. Findings and caveats of the study: Later on, analysis showed that most CMV-associated TCR beta chains appeared to be HLA-restricted. The study flagged about 150 TCR beta chains as cytomegalovirus-associated.

Germline values: CDR1 SGHNT, CDR2 YYREEE (reference sequence). V dropped 4 bases and J dropped 2 bases, with 16 bases sitting between them. The CDR3 extends over 15 amino acids. The PCR ran on 60 Vbeta and 13 Jbeta primers. Sequencing was performed with immunoSEQ multiplex PCR; in TCRdb, only in-frame clones are kept and a portion is missing. The table records fewer than 90,000 clones, about two thirds of them present only once. Material: PBMCs. The chain uses TRBV5-4 and TRBJ2-7; unclear D gene. This receptor was obtained from a man in his forties in good health and CMV-seropositive. CDR3 sequence (DNA): TGTGCCAGCAGCCCGGAACCGGCAGGAACCTACGAGCAGTACTTC. Protein sequence: CASSPEPAGTYEQYF. The variable domain in full, with the rest retrieved from reference TRBV5-4 and TRBJ2-7, is ETGVTQSPTHLIKTRGQQVTLRCSSQSGHNTVSWYQQALGQGPQFIFQYYREEENGRGNFPPRFSGLQFPNYSSELNVNALELDDSALYLCASSPEPAGTYEQYFGPGTRLTVT.